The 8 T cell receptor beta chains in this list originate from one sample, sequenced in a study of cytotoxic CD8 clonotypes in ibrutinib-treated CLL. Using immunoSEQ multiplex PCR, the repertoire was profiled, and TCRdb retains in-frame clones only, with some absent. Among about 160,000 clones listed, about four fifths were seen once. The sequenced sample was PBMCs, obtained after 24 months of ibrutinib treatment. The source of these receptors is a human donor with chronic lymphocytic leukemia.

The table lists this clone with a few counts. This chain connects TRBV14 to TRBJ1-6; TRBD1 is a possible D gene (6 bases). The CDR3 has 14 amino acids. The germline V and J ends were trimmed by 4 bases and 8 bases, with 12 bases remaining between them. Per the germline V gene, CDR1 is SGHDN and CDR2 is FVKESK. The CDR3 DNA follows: TGTGCCAGCAGCCCACAGGGAGGTTATTCACCCCTCCACTTT. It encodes CASSPQGGYSPLHF.

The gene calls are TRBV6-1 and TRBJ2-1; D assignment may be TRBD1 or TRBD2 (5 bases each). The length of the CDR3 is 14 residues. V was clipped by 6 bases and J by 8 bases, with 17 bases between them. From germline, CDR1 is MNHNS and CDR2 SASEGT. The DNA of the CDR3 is TGTGCCAGCAGCATTCGGGCAGGGACCTATGAGCAGTTCTTC. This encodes CASSIRAGTYEQFF.

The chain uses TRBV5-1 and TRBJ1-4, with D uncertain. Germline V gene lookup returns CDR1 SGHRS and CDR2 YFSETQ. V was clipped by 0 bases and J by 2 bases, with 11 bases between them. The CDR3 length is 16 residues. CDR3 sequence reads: CASSLDPLGTNEKLFF. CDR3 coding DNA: TGCGCCAGCAGCTTGGATCCACTTGGGACTAATGAAAAACTGTTTTTT.

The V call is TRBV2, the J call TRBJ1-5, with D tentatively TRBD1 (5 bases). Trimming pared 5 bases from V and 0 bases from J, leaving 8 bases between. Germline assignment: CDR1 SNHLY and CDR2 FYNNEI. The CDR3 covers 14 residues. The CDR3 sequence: CASSRQTSNQPQHF. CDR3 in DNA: TGTGCCAGCAGTCGACAGACTAGCAATCAGCCCCAGCATTTT. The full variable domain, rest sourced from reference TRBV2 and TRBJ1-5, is EPEVTQTPSHQVTQMGQEVILRCVPISNHLYFYWYRQILGQKVEFLVSFYNNEISEKSEIFDDQFSVERPDGSNFTLKIRSTKLEDSAMYFCASSRQTSNQPQHFGDGTRLSIL.

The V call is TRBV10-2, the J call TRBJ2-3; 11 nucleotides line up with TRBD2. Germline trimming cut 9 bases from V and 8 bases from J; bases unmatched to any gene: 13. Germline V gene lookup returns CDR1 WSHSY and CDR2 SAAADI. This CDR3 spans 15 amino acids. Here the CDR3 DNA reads TGCGCCAGTAGGGTAGCGGGAGGGCCCGTGGGTACGCAGTATTTT. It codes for CASRVAGGPVGTQYF.

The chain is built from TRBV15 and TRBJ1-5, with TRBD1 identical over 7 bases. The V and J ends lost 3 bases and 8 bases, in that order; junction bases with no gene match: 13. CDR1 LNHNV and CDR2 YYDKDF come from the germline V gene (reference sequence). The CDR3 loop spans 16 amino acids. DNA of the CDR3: TGTGCCACCAGCAGGGGGACAGCTCCCTTAAATGAGCCCCAGCATTTT. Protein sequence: CATSRGTAPLNEPQHF.

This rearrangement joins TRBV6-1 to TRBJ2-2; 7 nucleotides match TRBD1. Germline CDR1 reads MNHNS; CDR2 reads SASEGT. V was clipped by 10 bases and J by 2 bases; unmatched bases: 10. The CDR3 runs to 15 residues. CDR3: CATSAGGYNTGELFF. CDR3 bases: TGTGCCACCTCAGCAGGGGGTTATAACACCGGGGAGCTGTTTTTT.

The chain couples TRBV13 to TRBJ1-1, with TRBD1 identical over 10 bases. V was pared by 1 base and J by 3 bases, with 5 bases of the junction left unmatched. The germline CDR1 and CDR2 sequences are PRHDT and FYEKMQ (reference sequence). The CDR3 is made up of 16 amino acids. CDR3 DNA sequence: TGTGCCAGCAGCTTAGCCGGACAGGGGGTGGACACTGAAGCTTTCTTT. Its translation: CASSLAGQGVDTEAFF.